The clone carrying this T cell receptor beta chain is a singleton in its sample. What it binds is not known. The repertoire was sequenced with immunoSEQ multiplex PCR; TCRdb's copy has only in-frame clones and lacks some. Here the sample spans under 55,000 clones, around nine tenths being singletons. This sample was included in a study of T cells in localized non-small cell lung cancer. Germline CDR1 and CDR2: LNHDA and SQIVND (reference sequence). V lost 6 bases and J 1 base, leaving 22 bases between the germline ends. There are 19 residues in the CDR3. Whole-study findings and limits: Compared with tumor, uninvolved adjacent lung displayed greater T cell clonality, ranking highest overall. Longer overall survival was linked to higher blood T cell density. Sequence data derive from only one tumor region, so heterogeneity remains possible. Turning up in adjacent lung were a median roughly 60 of the top 100 tumor clones.

Sequencing was performed on PBMCs, taken before any cancer treatment. The receptor was isolated from a woman aged 35 to 69 with stage II lung adenocarcinoma. The chain couples TRBV19 to TRBJ2-6, with a weak D call TRBD1 (5 bases). The CDR3 sequence is CASRAVRAATSSGANVLTF. The CDR3, as DNA: TGTGCCAGTAGGGCAGTCAGGGCGGCTACCAGTTCTGGGGCCAACGTCCTGACTTTC.